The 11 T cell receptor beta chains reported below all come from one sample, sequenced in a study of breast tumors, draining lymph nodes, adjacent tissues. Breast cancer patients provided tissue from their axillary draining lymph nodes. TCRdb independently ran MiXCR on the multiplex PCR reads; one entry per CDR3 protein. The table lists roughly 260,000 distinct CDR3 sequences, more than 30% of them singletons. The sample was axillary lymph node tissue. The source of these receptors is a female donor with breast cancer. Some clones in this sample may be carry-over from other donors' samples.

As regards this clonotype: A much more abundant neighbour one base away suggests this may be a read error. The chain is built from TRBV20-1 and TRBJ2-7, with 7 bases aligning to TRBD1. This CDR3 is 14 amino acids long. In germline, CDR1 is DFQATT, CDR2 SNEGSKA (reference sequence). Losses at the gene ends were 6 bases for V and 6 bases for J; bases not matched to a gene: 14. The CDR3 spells CSAAGQASLAEQYF. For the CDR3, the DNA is TGCAGTGCAGCCGGACAGGCTTCTTTGGCCGAGCAGTACTTC.

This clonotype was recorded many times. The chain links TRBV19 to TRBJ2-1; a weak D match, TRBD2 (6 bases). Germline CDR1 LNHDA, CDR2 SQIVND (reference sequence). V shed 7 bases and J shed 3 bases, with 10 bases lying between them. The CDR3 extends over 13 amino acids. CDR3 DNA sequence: TGTGCCAGTAAAGCGGACTACTACAATGAGCAGTTCTTC. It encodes CASKADYYNEQFF.

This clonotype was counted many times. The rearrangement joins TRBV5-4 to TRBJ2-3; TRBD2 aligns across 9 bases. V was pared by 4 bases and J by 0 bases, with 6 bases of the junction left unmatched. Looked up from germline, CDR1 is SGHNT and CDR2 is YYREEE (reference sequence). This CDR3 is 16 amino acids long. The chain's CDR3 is CASSRNLAGSTDTQYF. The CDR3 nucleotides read TGTGCCAGCAGCAGGAATCTAGCGGGAAGCACAGATACGCAGTATTTT.

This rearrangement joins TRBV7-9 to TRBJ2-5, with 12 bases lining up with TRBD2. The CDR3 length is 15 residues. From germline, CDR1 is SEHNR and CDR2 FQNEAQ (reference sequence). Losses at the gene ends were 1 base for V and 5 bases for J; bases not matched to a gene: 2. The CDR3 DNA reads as TGTGCCAGCAGCTTAGACCTAGCGGGGGGGGAGACCCAGTACTTC. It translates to CASSLDLAGGETQYF.

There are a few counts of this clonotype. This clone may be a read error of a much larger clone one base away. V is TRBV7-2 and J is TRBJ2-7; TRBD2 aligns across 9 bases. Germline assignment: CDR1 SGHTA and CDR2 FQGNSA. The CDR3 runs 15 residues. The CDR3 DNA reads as TGTGCCAGCAGCTTAGTGACTAGCGGAAACTACGAGCAGCACTTC. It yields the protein CASSLVTSGNYEQHF.

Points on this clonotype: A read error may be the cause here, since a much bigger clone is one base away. This chain's CDR3 is CASRKGLRLVLTDTQCF. The CDR3 DNA follows: TGTGCCAGCAGGAAGGGACTAAGATTGGTACTCACAGATACGCAGTGTTTT. The V and J genes are TRBV4-2 and TRBJ2-3, with TRBD2 matching over 7 bases. CDR1 is LGHNA, CDR2 YNFKEQ, per germline. CDR3 length equals 17 residues.

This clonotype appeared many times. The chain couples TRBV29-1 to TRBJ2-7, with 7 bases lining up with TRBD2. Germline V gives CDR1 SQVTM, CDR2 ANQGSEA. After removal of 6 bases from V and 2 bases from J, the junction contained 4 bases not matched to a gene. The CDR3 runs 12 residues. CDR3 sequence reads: CSVLSGTYEQYF. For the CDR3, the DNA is TGCAGCGTCCTGAGCGGGACCTACGAGCAGTACTTC.

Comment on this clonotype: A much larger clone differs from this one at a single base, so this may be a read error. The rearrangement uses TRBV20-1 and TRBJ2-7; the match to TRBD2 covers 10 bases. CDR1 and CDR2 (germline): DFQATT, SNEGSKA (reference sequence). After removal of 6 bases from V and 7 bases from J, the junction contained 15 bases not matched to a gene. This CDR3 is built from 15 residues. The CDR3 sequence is CSALERTSGPREQYF. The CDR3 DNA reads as TGCAGTGCCCTGGAGAGGACTAGCGGCCCACGGGAGCAGTACTTC.

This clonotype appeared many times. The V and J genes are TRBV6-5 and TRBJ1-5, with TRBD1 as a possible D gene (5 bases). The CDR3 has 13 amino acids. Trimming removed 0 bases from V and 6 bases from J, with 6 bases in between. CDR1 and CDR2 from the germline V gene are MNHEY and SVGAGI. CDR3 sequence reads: CASSYSRAQPQHF. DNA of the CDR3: TGTGCCAGCAGTTACTCCAGGGCTCAGCCCCAGCATTTT.

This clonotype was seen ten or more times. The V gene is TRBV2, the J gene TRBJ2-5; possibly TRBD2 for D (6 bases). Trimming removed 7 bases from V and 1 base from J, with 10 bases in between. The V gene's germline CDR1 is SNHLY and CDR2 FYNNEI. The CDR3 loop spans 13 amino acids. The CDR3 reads CASTGGIQETQYF. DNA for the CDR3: TGTGCCAGCACTGGCGGGATCCAAGAGACCCAGTACTTC. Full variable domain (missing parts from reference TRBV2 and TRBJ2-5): EPEVTQTPSHQVTQMGQEVILRCVPISNHLYFYWYRQILGQKVEFLVSFYNNEISEKSEIFDDQFSVERPDGSNFTLKIRSTKLEDSAMYFCASTGGIQETQYFGPGTRLLVL.

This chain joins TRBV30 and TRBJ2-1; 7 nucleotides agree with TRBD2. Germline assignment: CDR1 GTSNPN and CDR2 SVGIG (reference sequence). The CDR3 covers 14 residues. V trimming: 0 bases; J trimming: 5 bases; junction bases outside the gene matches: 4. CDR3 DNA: TGTGCCTGGAGTGTCGGCGGGAGACACAATGAGCAGTTCTTC. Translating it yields CAWSVGGRHNEQFF.